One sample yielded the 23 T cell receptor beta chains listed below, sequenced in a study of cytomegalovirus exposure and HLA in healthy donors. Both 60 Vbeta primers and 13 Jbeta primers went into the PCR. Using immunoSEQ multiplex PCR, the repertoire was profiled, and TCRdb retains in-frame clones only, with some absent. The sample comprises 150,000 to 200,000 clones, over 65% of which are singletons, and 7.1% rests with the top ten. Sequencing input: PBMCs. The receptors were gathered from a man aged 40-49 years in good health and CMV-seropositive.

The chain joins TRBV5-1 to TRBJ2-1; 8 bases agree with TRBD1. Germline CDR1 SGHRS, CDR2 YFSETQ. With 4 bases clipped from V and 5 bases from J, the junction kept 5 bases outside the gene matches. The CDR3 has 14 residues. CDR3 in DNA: TGCGCCAGCAGCAGGACAGGGAGGAACAATGAGCAGTTCTTC. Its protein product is CASSRTGRNNEQFF.

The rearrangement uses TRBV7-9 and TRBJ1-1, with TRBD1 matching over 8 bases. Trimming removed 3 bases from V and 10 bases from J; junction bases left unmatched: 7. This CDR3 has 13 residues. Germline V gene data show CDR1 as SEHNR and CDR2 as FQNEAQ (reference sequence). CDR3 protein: CASSLNRGRSAFF. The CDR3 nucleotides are TGTGCCAGCAGCTTGAACAGGGGGAGGTCAGCTTTCTTT.

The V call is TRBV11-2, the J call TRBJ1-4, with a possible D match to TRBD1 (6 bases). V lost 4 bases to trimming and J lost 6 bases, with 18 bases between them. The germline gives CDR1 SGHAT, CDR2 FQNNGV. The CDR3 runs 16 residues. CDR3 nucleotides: TGTGCCAGCAGCTCGACCACCAGGGGCATGTATGAAAAACTGTTTTTT. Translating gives CASSSTTRGMYEKLFF.

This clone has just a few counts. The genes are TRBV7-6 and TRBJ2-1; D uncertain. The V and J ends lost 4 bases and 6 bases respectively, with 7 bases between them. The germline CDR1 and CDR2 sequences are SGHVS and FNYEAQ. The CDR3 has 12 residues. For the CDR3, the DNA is TGTGCCAGCAGCTCCCCCGGCAATGAGCAGTTCTTC. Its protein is CASSSPGNEQFF.

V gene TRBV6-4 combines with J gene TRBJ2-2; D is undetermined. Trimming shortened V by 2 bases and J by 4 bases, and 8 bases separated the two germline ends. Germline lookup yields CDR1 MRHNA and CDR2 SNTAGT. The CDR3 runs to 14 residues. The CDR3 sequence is CASSDSPSTGELFF. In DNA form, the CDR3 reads TGTGCCAGCAGTGACAGTCCCAGCACCGGGGAGCTGTTTTTT.

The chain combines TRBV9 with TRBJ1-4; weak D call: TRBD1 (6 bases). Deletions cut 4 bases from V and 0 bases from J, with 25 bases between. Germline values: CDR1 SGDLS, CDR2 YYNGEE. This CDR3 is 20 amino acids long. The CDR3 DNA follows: TGTGCCAGCAGCCCTACCCAAGTCAGTACAGGGACCTCAACTAATGAAAAACTGTTTTTT. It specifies CASSPTQVSTGTSTNEKLFF. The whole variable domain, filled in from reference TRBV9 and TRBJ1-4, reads DSGVTQTPKHLITATGQRVTLRCSPRSGDLSVYWYQQSLDQGLQFLIQYYNGEERAKGNILERFSAQQFPDLHSELNLSSLELGDSALYFCASSPTQVSTGTSTNEKLFFGSGTQLSVL.

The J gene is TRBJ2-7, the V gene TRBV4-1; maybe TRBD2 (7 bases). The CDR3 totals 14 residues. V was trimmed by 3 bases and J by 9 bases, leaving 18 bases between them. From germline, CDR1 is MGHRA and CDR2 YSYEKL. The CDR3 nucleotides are TGCGCCAGCAGCCAGGCTGTGGGGGGGCCGGGGCAGTACTTC. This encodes CASSQAVGGPGQYF.

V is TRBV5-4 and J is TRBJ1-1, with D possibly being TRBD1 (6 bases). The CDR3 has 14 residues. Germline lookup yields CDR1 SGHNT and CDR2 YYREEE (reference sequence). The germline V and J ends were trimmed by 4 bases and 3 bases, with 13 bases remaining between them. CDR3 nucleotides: TGTGCCAGCAGCCCCGGACAGCATGACACTGAAGCTTTCTTT. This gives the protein CASSPGQHDTEAFF.

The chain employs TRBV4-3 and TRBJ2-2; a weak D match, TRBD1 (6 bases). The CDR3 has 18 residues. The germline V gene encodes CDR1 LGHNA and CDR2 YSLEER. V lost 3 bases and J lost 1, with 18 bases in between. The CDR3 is CASSQLHRVWRNTGELFF. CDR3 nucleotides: TGCGCCAGCAGCCAGTTACACAGGGTATGGCGGAACACCGGGGAGCTGTTTTTT.

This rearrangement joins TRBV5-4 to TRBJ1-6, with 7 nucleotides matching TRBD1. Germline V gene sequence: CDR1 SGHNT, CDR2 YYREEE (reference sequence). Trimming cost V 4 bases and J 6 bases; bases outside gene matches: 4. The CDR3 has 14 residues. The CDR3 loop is CASSTGQVNSPLHF. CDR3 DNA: TGTGCCAGCAGCACAGGACAGGTTAATTCACCCCTCCACTTT.

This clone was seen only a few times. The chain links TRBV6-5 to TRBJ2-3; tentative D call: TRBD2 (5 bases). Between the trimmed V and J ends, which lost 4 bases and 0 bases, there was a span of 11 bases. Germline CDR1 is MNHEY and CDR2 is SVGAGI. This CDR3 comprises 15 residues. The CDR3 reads CASSFTADSTDTQYF. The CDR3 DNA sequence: TGTGCCAGCAGTTTCACAGCGGACAGCACAGATACGCAGTATTTT.

The CDR3 DNA reads TGTGCTATTGAGGCCGAGGAGGAGTTCTTC. Translated, it gives CAIEAEEEFF. The rearrangement links TRBV19 to TRBJ2-1; a possible D gene is TRBD2 (5 bases). CDR3 size: 10 residues. CDR1 is LNHDA and CDR2 is SQIVND in the germline V gene (reference sequence).

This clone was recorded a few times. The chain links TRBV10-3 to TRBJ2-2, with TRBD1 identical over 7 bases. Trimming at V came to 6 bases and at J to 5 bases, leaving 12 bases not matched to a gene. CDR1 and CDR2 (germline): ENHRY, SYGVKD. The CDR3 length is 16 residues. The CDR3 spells CAIRPRDSPATGELFF. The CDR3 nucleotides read TGTGCCATCAGACCTCGGGACAGCCCCGCGACCGGGGAGCTGTTTTTT.

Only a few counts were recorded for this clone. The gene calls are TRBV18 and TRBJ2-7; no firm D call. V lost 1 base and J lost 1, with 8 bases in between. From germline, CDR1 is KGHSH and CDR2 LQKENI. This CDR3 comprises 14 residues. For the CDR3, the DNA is TGTGCCAGCTCACCACAATTCAGGTCCTACGAGCAGTACTTC. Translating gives CASSPQFRSYEQYF.

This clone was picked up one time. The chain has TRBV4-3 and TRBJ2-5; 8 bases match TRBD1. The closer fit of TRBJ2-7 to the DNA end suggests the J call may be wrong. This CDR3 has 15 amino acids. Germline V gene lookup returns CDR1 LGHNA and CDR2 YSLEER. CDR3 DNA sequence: TGCGCCAGCAGCCAAGGGACAGGGAGTTACTACGAGCAGTACTTC. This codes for CASSQGTGSYYEQYF.

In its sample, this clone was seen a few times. As DNA, the CDR3 is TGTGCCAGCAGTGAACTAGCGGGGGGGCCAGATACGCAGTATTTT. Translation gives CASSELAGGPDTQYF. V usage is TRBV6-1 and J usage is TRBJ2-3, with 12 bases matching TRBD2. V was pared by 2 bases and J by 4 bases, with 1 base of the junction left unmatched. CDR1 is MNHNS, CDR2 SASEGT, per germline. The CDR3 is 15 residues long.

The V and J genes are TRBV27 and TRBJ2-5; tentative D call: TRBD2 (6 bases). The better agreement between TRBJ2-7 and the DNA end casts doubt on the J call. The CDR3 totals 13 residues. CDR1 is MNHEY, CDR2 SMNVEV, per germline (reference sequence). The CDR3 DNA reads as TGTGCCAGCAGTTTAGGGGGAGGATACGAGCAGTACTTC. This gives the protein CASSLGGGYEQYF.

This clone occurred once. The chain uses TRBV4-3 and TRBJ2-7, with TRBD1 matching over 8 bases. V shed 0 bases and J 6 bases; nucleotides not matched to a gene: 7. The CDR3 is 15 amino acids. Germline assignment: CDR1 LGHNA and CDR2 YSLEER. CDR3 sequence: CASSQEPQGASEQYF. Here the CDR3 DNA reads TGCGCCAGCAGCCAAGAACCCCAGGGGGCCTCCGAGCAGTACTTC.

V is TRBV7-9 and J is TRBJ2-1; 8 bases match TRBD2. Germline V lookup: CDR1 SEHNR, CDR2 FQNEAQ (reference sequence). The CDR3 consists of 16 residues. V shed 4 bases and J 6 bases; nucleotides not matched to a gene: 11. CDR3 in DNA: TGTGCCAGCAGCTCCACGCGGGGGGCTTACGGCAATGAGCAGTTCTTC. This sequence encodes CASSSTRGAYGNEQFF.

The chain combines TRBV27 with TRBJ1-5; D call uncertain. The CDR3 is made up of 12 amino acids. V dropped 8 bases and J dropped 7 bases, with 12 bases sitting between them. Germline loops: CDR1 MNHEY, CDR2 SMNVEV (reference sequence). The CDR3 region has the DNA TGTGCCAGCTCGACTTTTCGGCAGCCCCAGCATTTT. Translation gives CASSTFRQPQHF.

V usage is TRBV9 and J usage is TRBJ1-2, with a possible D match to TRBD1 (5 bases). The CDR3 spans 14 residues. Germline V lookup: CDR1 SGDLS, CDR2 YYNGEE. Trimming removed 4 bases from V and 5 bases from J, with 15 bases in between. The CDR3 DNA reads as TGTGCCAGCAGCTTGGGGACTGGGGTGTATGGCTACACCTTC. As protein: CASSLGTGVYGYTF.

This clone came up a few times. CDR3 in amino acids: CASSFGTGLRSPLHF. CDR3 in DNA: TGTGCCAGCAGCTTCGGGACAGGGTTACGTTCACCCCTCCACTTT. V gene TRBV5-6 combines with J gene TRBJ1-6; TRBD1 agrees at 9 bases. The germline V gene has CDR1 SGHDT and CDR2 YYEEEE. The CDR3 extends over 15 amino acids. V shed 2 bases and J 9 bases; nucleotides not matched to a gene: 6.

CDR3 in DNA: TGTGCCAGCCTAGGTGGGACAGGGGTTTTCTATGGCTACACCTTC. It codes for CASLGGTGVFYGYTF. This chain joins TRBV25-1 and TRBJ1-2, with 10 nucleotides matching TRBD1. Germline V gene sequence: CDR1 MGHDK, CDR2 SYGVNS. Trimming at V came to 8 bases and at J to 4 bases, leaving 10 bases not matched to a gene. This CDR3 is built from 15 residues.